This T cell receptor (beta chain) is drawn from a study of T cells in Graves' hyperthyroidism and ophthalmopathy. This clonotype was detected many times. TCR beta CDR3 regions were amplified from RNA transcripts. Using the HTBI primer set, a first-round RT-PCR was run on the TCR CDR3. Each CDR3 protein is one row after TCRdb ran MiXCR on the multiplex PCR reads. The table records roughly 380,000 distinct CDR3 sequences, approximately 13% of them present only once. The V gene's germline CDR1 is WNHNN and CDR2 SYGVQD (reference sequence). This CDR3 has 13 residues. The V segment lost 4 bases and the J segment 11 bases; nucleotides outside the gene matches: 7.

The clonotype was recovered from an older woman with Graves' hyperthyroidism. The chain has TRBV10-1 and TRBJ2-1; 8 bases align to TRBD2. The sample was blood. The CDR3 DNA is TGCGCCAGCAGTGTACCGGGGGGGTTGAAGCAGTTCTTC. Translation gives CASSVPGGLKQFF.